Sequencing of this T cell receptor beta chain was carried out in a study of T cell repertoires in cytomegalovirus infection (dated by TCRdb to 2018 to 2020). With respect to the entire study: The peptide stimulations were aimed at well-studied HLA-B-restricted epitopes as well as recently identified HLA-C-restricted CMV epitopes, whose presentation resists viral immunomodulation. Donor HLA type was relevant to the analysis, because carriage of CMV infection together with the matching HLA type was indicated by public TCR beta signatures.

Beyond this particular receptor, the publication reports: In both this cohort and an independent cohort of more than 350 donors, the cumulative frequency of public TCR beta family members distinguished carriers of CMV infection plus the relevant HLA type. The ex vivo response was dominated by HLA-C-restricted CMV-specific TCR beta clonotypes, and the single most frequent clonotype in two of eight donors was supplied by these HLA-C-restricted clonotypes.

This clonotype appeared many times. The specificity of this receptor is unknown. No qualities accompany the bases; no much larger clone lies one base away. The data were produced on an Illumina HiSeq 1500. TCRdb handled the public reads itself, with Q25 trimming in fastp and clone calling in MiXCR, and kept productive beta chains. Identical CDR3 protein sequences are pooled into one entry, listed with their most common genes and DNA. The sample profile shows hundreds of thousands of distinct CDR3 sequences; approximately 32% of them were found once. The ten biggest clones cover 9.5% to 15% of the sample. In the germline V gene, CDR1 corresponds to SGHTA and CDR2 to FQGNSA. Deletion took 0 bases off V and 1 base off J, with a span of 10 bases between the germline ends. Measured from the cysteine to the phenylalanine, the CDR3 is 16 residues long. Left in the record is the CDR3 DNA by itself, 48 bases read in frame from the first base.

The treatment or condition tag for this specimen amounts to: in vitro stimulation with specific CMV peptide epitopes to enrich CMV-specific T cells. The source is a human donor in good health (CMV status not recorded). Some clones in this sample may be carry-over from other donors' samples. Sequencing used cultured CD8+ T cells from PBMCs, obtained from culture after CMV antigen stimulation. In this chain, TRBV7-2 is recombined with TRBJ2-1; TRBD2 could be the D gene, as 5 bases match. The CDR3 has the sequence CASSLALLGSYNEQFF. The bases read TGTGCCAGCAGCTTAGCCTTACTAGGGTCCTACAATGAGCAGTTCTTC.